Included here is one TCR beta chain sequence, with context. This sample was taken from a study of T-cell memory formation after mild COVID-19. The V segment lost 0 bases and the J segment 7 bases; nucleotides outside the gene matches: 15. Per germline, CDR1 SGHRS and CDR2 YFSETQ. This CDR3 has 19 residues. TCRdb called the 5' RACE reads again in MiXCR, with one record for every CDR3 protein. The sample includes a few hundred thousand distinct CDR3 sequences, 24% of them seen just once. Sequences were obtained from PBMCs or a T cell subset sorted from them (not recorded which). The J gene is TRBJ1-6, the V gene TRBV5-1; 8 positions agree with TRBD1. This TCR came from an adult woman who had mild COVID-19 (a few samples of this study predate the infection). Cell type and time point are not known. The CDR3 sequence is CASSLAPKGQGWTNSPLHF. DNA for the CDR3: TGCGCCAGCAGCTTGGCCCCAAAAGGACAGGGCTGGACGAATTCACCCCTCCACTTT.